The 26 T cell receptor beta chains below all came from one sample that was sequenced in a study of blood T cell repertoires in COVID-19. Sequencing was performed with immunoSEQ multiplex PCR; in TCRdb, only in-frame clones are kept and a portion is missing. Among 200,000 to 300,000 clones, around 88% were seen once, and the ten largest hold roughly 2%. The sample consisted of PBMCs or T cells enriched from blood (not recorded which). The source of these receptors is a woman aged 50 to 60 who had recovered from COVID-19.

The J gene is TRBJ1-5, the V gene TRBV4-3; the match to TRBD1 covers 7 bases. This CDR3 has 16 amino acids. Unmatched junction bases numbered 4, after V lost 0 bases and J lost 2 bases. CDR1 and CDR2 from the germline V gene are LGHNA and YSLEER. CDR3 nucleotide sequence: TGCGCCAGCAGCCAAGATCAGGGGACAGGCAATCAGCCCCAGCATTTT. Translation: CASSQDQGTGNQPQHF.

This chain connects TRBV7-2 to TRBJ1-1; no firm D call. The V end lost 6 bases, the J end lost 1 base, and 9 bases lay between the germline ends. Germline V gene lookup returns CDR1 SGHTA and CDR2 FQGNSA. This CDR3 is 13 amino acids long. CDR3 coding DNA: TGTGCCAGCAGGACGACACCGAACACTGAAGCTTTCTTT. It codes for CASRTTPNTEAFF.

The rearrangement uses TRBV20-1 and TRBJ1-5; TRBD1 is a possible D gene (5 bases). Germline V CDR1 and CDR2: DFQATT, SNEGSKA (reference sequence). V was trimmed by 6 bases and J by 1 base, leaving 16 bases between them. This CDR3 region has 15 residues. CDR3 in amino acids: CSASSYGASNQPQHF. CDR3 coding DNA: TGCAGTGCAAGTAGCTATGGGGCGAGCAATCAGCCCCAGCATTTT.

The CDR3 sequence is CAWNRGPNTEAFF. In nucleotides, the CDR3 is TGTGCCTGGAATAGGGGGCCGAACACTGAAGCTTTCTTT. This chain connects TRBV30 to TRBJ1-1; 7 nucleotides align to TRBD1. CDR1 is GTSNPN, CDR2 SVGIG, per germline (reference sequence). The CDR3 extends over 13 amino acids. The junction had 3 bases not matched to a gene; V was cut back by 4 bases and J by 1 base.

This rearrangement joins TRBV7-9 to TRBJ2-2; TRBD1 matches at 10 bases. The germline V gene encodes CDR1 SEHNR and CDR2 FQNEAQ (reference sequence). This CDR3 has 15 residues. J gave up 3 bases and V 5 bases, and 3 bases lay outside the gene matches. This CDR3 reads CASSLGQGDTGELFF. CDR3 DNA sequence: TGTGCCAGCAGCCTAGGACAGGGGGACACCGGGGAGCTGTTTTTT. Full variable domain (rest looked up from reference TRBV7-9 and TRBJ2-2): DTGVSQNPRHKITKRGQNVTFRCDPISEHNRLYWYRQTLGQGPEFLTYFQNEAQLEKSRLLSDRFSAERPKGSFSTLEIQRTEQGDSAMYLCASSLGQGDTGELFFGEGSRLTVL.

The J gene is TRBJ1-2, the V gene TRBV9; 8 bases fit TRBD1. There are 15 residues in the CDR3. With V trimmed by 0 bases and J by 4 bases, 5 bases remained unmatched. Per germline, CDR1 SGDLS and CDR2 YYNGEE. The CDR3 region is CASSVGGQGGYGYTF. The CDR3 DNA is TGTGCCAGCAGCGTAGGAGGACAGGGCGGCTATGGCTACACCTTC. Variable domain in full (rest from reference TRBV9 and TRBJ1-2): DSGVTQTPKHLITATGQRVTLRCSPRSGDLSVYWYQQSLDQGLQFLIQYYNGEERAKGNILERFSAQQFPDLHSELNLSSLELGDSALYFCASSVGGQGGYGYTFGSGTRLTVV.

The V gene is TRBV5-4, the J gene TRBJ2-5; D is possibly TRBD1 (5 bases). The V end was cut by 1 base, the J end by 2 bases, with 9 bases between. CDR3 length: 14 residues. Germline CDR1 reads SGHNT; CDR2 reads YYREEE (reference sequence). The CDR3 here is CASSLPTAQETQYF. The CDR3 nucleotides are TGTGCCAGCAGCTTGCCGACAGCTCAAGAGACCCAGTACTTC.

The V gene is TRBV5-1, the J gene TRBJ2-3, with D perhaps matching TRBD2 (5 bases). Germline V gene sequence: CDR1 SGHRS, CDR2 YFSETQ. The V gene lost 4 bases and the J gene lost 6 bases, with 12 bases spanning the gap. This CDR3 comprises 13 residues. The CDR3 DNA is TGCGCCAGCAGCCCGACGGGGAGCGATACGCAGTATTTT. Encoded protein: CASSPTGSDTQYF.

This clone was picked up one time. The rearrangement uses TRBV6-5 and TRBJ2-3; TRBD2 matches at 10 bases. Germline assignment: CDR1 MNHEY and CDR2 SVGAGI. Losses at the gene ends were 8 bases for V and 2 bases for J; bases not matched to a gene: 7. The CDR3 is 15 amino acids. The DNA of the CDR3 is TGTGCCAGCTGGGGGACTAGCGAGGACACAGATACGCAGTATTTT. Translated: CASWGTSEDTDTQYF.

The gene calls are TRBV6-1 and TRBJ2-7; 10 bases agree with TRBD1. The CDR3 is 16 amino acids. Per the germline V gene, CDR1 is MNHNS and CDR2 is SASEGT. V shed 1 base, J shed 2 bases, and the junction held 5 bases outside the gene matches. Here the CDR3 reads CASSEVWDRGTYEQYF. The CDR3 region has the DNA TGTGCCAGCAGTGAAGTATGGGACAGGGGTACCTACGAGCAGTACTTC.

This clone was picked up one time. This chain uses TRBV6-5 with TRBJ2-7, with D perhaps TRBD2 (6 bases). The germline V and J ends were trimmed by 6 bases and 2 bases, with 14 bases remaining between them. In germline, CDR1 is MNHEY, CDR2 SVGAGI. This CDR3 contains 14 residues. In DNA form, the CDR3 reads TGTGCCAGCAGCCGGGAGTTCGATGCCTACGAGCAGTACTTC. It specifies CASSREFDAYEQYF.

The chain has TRBV18 and TRBJ2-1, with 13 bases lining up with TRBD2. V lost 1 base, J lost 6 bases, and 9 bases stayed unmatched. From germline, CDR1 is KGHSH and CDR2 LQKENI. This CDR3 region has 18 residues. CDR3 region: CASSPQTSGGARPNEQFF. As DNA, the CDR3 is TGTGCCAGCTCACCACAAACTAGCGGGGGGGCCCGTCCCAATGAGCAGTTCTTC.

V is TRBV2 and J is TRBJ2-2; D remains unclear. Germline lookup yields CDR1 SNHLY and CDR2 FYNNEI. The CDR3 is 15 amino acids. V lost 6 bases and J 2 bases, leaving 13 bases between the germline ends. The CDR3 sequence: CASRLELANTGELFF. As DNA, the CDR3 is TGTGCCAGCAGGTTGGAGCTGGCCAACACCGGGGAGCTGTTTTTT.

This clone came up a few times. This rearrangement joins TRBV19 to TRBJ1-3, with D maybe TRBD1 (5 bases). CDR3 size: 15 residues. V lost 3 bases to trimming and J lost 2 bases, with 11 bases between them. The germline V gene encodes CDR1 LNHDA and CDR2 SQIVND (reference sequence). The chain's CDR3 is CASSIDAGPGNTIYF. Here the CDR3 DNA reads TGTGCCAGTAGTATTGATGCGGGGCCTGGAAACACCATATATTTT.

The J gene is TRBJ1-6, the V gene TRBV19; tentative D call: TRBD1 (6 bases). The CDR3 is 16 amino acids. The germline V gene has CDR1 LNHDA and CDR2 SQIVND (reference sequence). Trimming pared 3 bases from V and 2 bases from J, leaving 11 bases between. CDR3: CASSIGGATYNSPLHF. CDR3 nucleotides: TGTGCCAGTAGTATTGGGGGCGCGACCTATAATTCACCCCTCCACTTT.

This chain uses TRBV3-1 (or the pseudogene TRBV3-2) with TRBJ2-3, with TRBD2 as a possible D gene (6 bases). Germline assignment: CDR1 LGHDT and CDR2 YNNKEL (reference sequence). This CDR3 comprises 14 residues. The V end lost 2 bases, the J end lost 6 bases, and 12 bases lay between the germline ends. DNA for the CDR3: TGTGCCAGCAGCCAATTCCTAGCGTCGGATACGCAGTATTTT. It translates to CASSQFLASDTQYF.

The V gene is TRBV19, the J gene TRBJ1-2, with D perhaps matching TRBD1 (6 bases). Trimming stripped 0 bases from V and 2 bases from J, with 10 bases between. The germline V gene has CDR1 LNHDA and CDR2 SQIVND (reference sequence). The CDR3 sequence is 15 residues long. DNA for the CDR3: TGTGCCAGTAGTATAGAGGGGACATTGAACTATGGCTACACCTTC. It yields the protein CASSIEGTLNYGYTF.

The V and J genes are TRBV5-1 and TRBJ1-5; no firm D call. The germline V and J ends were trimmed by 1 base and 4 bases, with 6 bases remaining between them. CDR3 length: 13 amino acids. Germline CDR1 and CDR2: SGHRS and YFSETQ. This CDR3 reads CASSLTTNQPQHF. CDR3 sequence (DNA): TGCGCCAGCAGCTTGACCACAAATCAGCCCCAGCATTTT. The whole variable domain, filled in from reference TRBV5-1 and TRBJ1-5, reads KAGVTQTPRYLIKTRGQQVTLSCSPISGHRSVSWYQQTPGQGLQFLFEYFSETQRNKGNFPGRFSGRQFSNSRSEMNVSTLELGDSALYLCASSLTTNQPQHFGDGTRLSIL.

J is TRBJ2-2 and V is TRBV7-2; TRBD1 agrees at 10 bases. The CDR3 has 15 residues. After removal of 4 bases from V and 6 bases from J, the junction contained 5 bases not matched to a gene. Germline V CDR1 and CDR2: SGHTA, FQGNSA. For the CDR3, the DNA is TGTGCCAGCAGCTCGAAGGGACAGGGGCCCGGGGAGCTGTTTTTT. Its translation is CASSSKGQGPGELFF. Using reference TRBV7-2 and TRBJ2-2 for the parts outside the CDR3, the full variable domain is GAGVSQSPSNKVTEKGKDVELRCDPISGHTALYWYRQSLGQGLEFLIYFQGNSAPDKSGLPSDRFSAERTGGSVSTLTIQRTQQEDSAVYLCASSSKGQGPGELFFGEGSRLTVL.

The chain couples TRBV19 to TRBJ1-1; D is uncertain. This CDR3 is built from 14 residues. Deletions cut 7 bases from V and 0 bases from J, with 12 bases between. CDR1 is LNHDA and CDR2 is SQIVND in the germline V gene (reference sequence). This CDR3 reads CASNRLHLNTEAFF. DNA for the CDR3: TGTGCCAGTAACCGATTACACCTGAACACTGAAGCTTTCTTT.

This chain links TRBV3-1 (or the pseudogene TRBV3-2) with TRBJ2-3; the D is unclear. This CDR3 has 15 amino acids. V was pared by 1 base and J by 4 bases, with 12 bases between. Germline V gene data show CDR1 as LGHDT and CDR2 as YNNKEL (reference sequence). The CDR3 sequence: CASSQVMLSSDTQYF. As DNA, the CDR3 is TGTGCCAGCAGCCAAGTTATGCTAAGCTCAGATACGCAGTATTTT.

V is TRBV19 and J is TRBJ1-2, with 7 bases identical to TRBD1. V was pared by 3 bases and J by 4 bases, with 14 bases of the junction left unmatched. From germline, CDR1 is LNHDA and CDR2 SQIVND (reference sequence). This CDR3 comprises 17 residues. This CDR3 is CASSITANRGVSYGYTF. DNA of the CDR3: TGTGCCAGTAGTATCACCGCAAACAGGGGAGTGAGCTATGGCTACACCTTC.

This clone was seen just once. V and J are TRBV4-1 and TRBJ1-1, with TRBD1 matching 10 bases. The trim removed 4 bases at V and 4 bases at J, leaving 9 bases unmatched. Germline V CDR1 and CDR2: MGHRA, YSYEKL. CDR3 length: 16 amino acids. CDR3 protein: CASSLGQGGISTEAFF. CDR3 in DNA: TGCGCCAGCAGCCTTGGACAGGGGGGGATTAGCACTGAAGCTTTCTTT.

This clone was seen a single time. The chain recombines TRBV19 with TRBJ2-2; D is possibly TRBD1 (6 bases). Germline V CDR1 and CDR2: LNHDA, SQIVND (reference sequence). This CDR3 is built from 14 residues. Trimming removed 3 bases from V and 3 bases from J, with 8 bases in between. CDR3 amino acids: CASSMGAYTGELFF. The CDR3 DNA reads as TGTGCCAGTAGTATGGGGGCCTACACCGGGGAGCTGTTTTTT.

This sequence joins TRBV19 and TRBJ2-2; 9 bases match TRBD2. In germline, CDR1 is LNHDA, CDR2 SQIVND (reference sequence). V was clipped by 4 bases and J by 6 bases; unmatched bases: 12. The CDR3 sequence is 17 residues long. The CDR3 region has the DNA TGTGCCAGTAGTACCATCACTAGCGGGCGGGGAGCCGGGGAGCTGTTTTTT. Encoded protein: CASSTITSGRGAGELFF. Complete variable domain (other parts from reference TRBV19 and TRBJ2-2): DGGITQSPKYLFRKEGQNVTLSCEQNLNHDAMYWYRQDPGQGLRLIYYSQIVNDFQKGDIAEGYSVSREKKESFPLTVTSAQKNPTAFYLCASSTITSGRGAGELFFGEGSRLTVL.

This sequence joins TRBV24-1 and TRBJ2-5, with TRBD2 matching 7 bases. This CDR3 is built from 13 residues. Germline V gene sequence: CDR1 KGHDR, CDR2 SFDVKD. J lost 6 bases, V lost 6 bases, and 6 bases had no gene match. CDR3 in amino acids: CATSSREEKTQYF. The CDR3 DNA is TGTGCCACCAGTAGCCGGGAGGAGAAGACCCAGTACTTC.